This T cell receptor (beta chain) was sequenced in a study of cytomegalovirus exposure and HLA in healthy donors. Study results and limitations: It was only CMV serostatus that was available as immune exposure information. Reported performance of the classifier showed diagnosis of cytomegalovirus status with high specificity and sensitivity. For presence/absence analyses, sequencing depth was assumed to be roughly uniform across donors. TCR sequences were mostly rare, though some public TCRs occurred in many donors.

The PCR was carried out with 60 Vbeta primers and 13 Jbeta primers. Sequenced by immunoSEQ multiplex PCR; TCRdb stores in-frame clones only, minus some. Of around 100,000 clones listed, under 85% are singletons. Notes on this clone: Its antigen remains unknown. The germline gene is not matched at one end of the junction; a read error may be the cause.

Per the germline V gene, CDR1 is SEHNR and CDR2 is FQNEAQ (reference sequence). This CDR3 comprises 12 residues. The source material was PBMCs. The receptor's source is a man aged 25 to 40 in good health and CMV-seropositive. The chain couples TRBV7-9 to TRBJ2-7; weak D call: TRBD1 (5 bases). In DNA, the CDR3 is TGTTCCAGCAGCGACAGTCCCTACGAGCAGTACTTC. Its protein product is CSSSDSPYEQYF.